The 2 T cell receptor beta chains below were found in one sample sequenced in a study of regulatory T cells in long-lasting Graves disease. Noted time point: newly diagnosed GD, antithyroid drugs for less than 3 months. Construction of the TCR library relied on RNA isolated from PBMCs. Relying on iRepertoire HTBI primers and Arm-PCR of CDR3 regions, the team built TCR beta libraries. One entry per CDR3 protein, called by TCRdb with MiXCR from the multiplex PCR reads. The data hold approximately 400,000 distinct CDR3 sequences, with about 15% observed a single time. A further study also used this sample, focusing on T cells in Graves' hyperthyroidism and ophthalmopathy.

The material sequenced was peripheral blood mononuclear cells (PBMCs), taken at new diagnosis, from a patient treated with antithyroid drugs. These receptors were taken from a woman aged 30 to 39 with Graves disease.

This chain links TRBV6-2 or TRBV6-3 with TRBJ1-1; D gene unclear. CDR1 is MNHEY, CDR2 SVGEGT, per germline. This CDR3 is built from 13 residues. V gave up 3 bases and J gave up 1 base, with 6 bases separating them. The chain's CDR3 is CASSYEANTEAFF. The CDR3 bases are TGTGCCAGCAGTTATGAGGCGAACACTGAAGCTTTCTTT.

The sample holds many counts of this clonotype. This chain connects TRBV7-2 to TRBJ2-4, with D tentatively TRBD2 (5 bases). The ends were cut back, 1 base at V and 1 base at J, with 14 bases in the middle. Per germline, CDR1 SGHTA and CDR2 FQGNSA. This CDR3 has 17 amino acids. CDR3 bases: TGTGCCAGCAGCTTAGAATCTGGCGGGCGGGCCAAAAACATTCAGTACTTC. The encoded protein is CASSLESGGRAKNIQYF.